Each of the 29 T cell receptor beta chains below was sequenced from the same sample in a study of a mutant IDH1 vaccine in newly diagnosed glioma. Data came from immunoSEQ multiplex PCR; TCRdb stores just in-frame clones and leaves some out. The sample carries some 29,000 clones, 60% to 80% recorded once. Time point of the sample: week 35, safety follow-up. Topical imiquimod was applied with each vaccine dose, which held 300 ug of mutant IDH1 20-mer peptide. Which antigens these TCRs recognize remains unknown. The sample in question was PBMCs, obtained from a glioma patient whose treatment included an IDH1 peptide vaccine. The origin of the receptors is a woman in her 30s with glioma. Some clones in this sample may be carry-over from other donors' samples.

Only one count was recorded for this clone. Here the CDR3 reads CASSLSPGTSGYNEQFF. The CDR3 DNA reads TGTGCCAGCAGCTTATCCCCCGGGACTAGCGGTTACAATGAGCAGTTCTTC. The chain joins TRBV5-4 to TRBJ2-1, with 11 nucleotides matching TRBD2. This CDR3 has 17 residues. V dropped 2 bases and J dropped 4; count of bases not matched to a gene: 8. Germline loops: CDR1 SGHNT, CDR2 YYREEE (reference sequence).

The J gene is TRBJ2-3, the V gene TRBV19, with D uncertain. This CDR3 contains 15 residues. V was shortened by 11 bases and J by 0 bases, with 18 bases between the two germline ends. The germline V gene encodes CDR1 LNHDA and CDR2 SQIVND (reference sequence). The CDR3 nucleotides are TGTGCCTCAAGTGACCCCCCCGGGAGCACAGATACGCAGTATTTT. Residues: CASSDPPGSTDTQYF.

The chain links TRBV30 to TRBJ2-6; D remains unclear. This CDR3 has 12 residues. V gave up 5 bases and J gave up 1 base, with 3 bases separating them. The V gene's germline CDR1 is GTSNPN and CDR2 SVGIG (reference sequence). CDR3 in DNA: TGTGCCTGGGTGTCTGGGGCCAACGTCCTGACTTTC. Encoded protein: CAWVSGANVLTF.

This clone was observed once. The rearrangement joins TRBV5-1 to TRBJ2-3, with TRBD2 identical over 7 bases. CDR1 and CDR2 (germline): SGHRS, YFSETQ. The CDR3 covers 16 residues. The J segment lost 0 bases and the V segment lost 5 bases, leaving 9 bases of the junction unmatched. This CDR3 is CASSGVAGASTDTQYF. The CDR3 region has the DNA TGCGCCAGCAGTGGGGTCGCGGGAGCCAGCACAGATACGCAGTATTTT.

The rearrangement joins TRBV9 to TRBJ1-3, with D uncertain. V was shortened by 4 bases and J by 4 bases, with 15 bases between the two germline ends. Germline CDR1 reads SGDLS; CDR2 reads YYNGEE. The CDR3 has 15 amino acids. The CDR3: CASSRLPTGGNTIYF. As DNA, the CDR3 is TGTGCCAGCAGCCGACTCCCGACGGGGGGAAACACCATATATTTT. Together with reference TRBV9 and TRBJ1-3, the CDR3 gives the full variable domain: DSGVTQTPKHLITATGQRVTLRCSPRSGDLSVYWYQQSLDQGLQFLIQYYNGEERAKGNILERFSAQQFPDLHSELNLSSLELGDSALYFCASSRLPTGGNTIYFGEGSWLTVV.

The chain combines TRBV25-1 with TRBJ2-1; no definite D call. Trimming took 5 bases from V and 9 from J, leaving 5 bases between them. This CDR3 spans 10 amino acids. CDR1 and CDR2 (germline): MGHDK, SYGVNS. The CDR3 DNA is TGTGCCAGCAGTCGAGGTGAGCAGTTCTTC. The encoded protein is CASSRGEQFF.

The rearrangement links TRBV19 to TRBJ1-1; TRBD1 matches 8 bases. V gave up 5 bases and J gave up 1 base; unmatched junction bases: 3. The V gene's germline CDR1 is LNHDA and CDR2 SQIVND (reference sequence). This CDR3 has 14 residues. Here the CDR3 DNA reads TGTGCCAGTAGTCCCACAGGGGGGAACACTGAAGCTTTCTTT. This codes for CASSPTGGNTEAFF.

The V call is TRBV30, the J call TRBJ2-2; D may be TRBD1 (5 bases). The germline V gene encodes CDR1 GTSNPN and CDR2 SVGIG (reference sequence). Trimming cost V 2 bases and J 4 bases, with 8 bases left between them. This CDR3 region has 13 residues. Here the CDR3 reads CAWSLGATGELFF. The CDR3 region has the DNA TGTGCCTGGAGTCTAGGGGCCACCGGGGAGCTGTTTTTT.

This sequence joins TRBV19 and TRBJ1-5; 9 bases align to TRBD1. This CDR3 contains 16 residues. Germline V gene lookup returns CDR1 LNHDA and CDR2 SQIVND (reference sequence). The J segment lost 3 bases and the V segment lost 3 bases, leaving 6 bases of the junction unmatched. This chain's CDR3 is CASSITGTGPNQPQHF. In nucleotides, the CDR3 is TGTGCCAGTAGTATCACCGGGACAGGGCCCAATCAGCCCCAGCATTTT.

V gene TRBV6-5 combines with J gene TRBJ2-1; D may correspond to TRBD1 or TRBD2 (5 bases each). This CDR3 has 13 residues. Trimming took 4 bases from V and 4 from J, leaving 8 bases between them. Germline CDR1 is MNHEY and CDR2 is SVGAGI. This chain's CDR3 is CASSWDGYNEQFF. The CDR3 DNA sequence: TGTGCCAGCAGTTGGGACGGATACAATGAGCAGTTCTTC.

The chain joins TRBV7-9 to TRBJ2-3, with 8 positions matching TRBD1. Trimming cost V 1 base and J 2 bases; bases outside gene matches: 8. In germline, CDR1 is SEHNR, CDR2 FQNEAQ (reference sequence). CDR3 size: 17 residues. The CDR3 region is CASSLDRWDRFTDTQYF. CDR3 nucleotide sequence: TGTGCCAGCAGCTTAGACCGATGGGACAGGTTCACAGATACGCAGTATTTT.

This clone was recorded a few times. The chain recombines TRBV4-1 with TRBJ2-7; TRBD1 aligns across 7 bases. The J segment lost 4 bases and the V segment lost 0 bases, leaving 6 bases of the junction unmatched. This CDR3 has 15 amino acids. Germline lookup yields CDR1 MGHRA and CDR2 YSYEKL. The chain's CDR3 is CASSQEWTGSYEQYF. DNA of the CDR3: TGCGCCAGCAGCCAAGAATGGACAGGCTCGTACGAGCAGTACTTC.

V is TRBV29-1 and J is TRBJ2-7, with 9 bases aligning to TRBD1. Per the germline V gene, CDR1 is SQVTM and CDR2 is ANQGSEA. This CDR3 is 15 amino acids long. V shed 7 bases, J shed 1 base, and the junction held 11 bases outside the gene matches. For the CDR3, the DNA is TGCAGCGCCACTTACAGGGGGCCTAGGTCCTACGAGCAGTACTTC. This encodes CSATYRGPRSYEQYF.

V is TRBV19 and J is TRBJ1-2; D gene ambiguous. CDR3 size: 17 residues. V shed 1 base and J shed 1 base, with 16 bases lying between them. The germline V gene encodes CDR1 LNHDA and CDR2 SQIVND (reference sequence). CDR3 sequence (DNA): TGTGCCAGTAGTATAGGAGGGATCGGCGCGCTTAACTATGGCTACACCTTC. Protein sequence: CASSIGGIGALNYGYTF.

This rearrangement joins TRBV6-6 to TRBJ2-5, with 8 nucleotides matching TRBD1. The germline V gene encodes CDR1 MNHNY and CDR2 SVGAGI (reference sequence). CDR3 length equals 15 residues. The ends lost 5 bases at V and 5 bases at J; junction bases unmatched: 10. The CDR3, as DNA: TGTGCCAGCAGTCCCCTGGACAGGGACGAGGAGACCCAGTACTTC. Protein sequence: CASSPLDRDEETQYF.

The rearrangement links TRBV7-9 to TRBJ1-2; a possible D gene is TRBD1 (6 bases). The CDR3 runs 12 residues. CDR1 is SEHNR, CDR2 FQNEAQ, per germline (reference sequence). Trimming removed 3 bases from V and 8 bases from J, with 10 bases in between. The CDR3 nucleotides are TGTGCCAGCAGCTTTGGGACACGGGGCTACACCTTC. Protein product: CASSFGTRGYTF.

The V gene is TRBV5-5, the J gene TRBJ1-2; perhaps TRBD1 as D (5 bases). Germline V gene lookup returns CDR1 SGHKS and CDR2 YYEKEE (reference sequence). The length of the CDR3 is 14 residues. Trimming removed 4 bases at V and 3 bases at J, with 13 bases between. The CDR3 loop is CASSVQGGDYGYTF. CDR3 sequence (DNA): TGTGCCAGCAGCGTTCAGGGTGGTGACTATGGCTACACCTTC.

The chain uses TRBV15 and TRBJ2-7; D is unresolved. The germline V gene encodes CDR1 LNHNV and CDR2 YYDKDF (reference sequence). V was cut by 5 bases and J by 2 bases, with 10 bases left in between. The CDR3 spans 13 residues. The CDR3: CATSPRTAYEQYF. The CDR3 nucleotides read TGTGCCACCAGCCCAAGGACGGCCTACGAGCAGTACTTC. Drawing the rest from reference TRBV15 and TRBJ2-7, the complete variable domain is DAMVIQNPRYQVTQFGKPVTLSCSQTLNHNVMYWYQQKSSQAPKLLFHYYDKDFNNEADTPDNFQSRRPNTSFCFLDIRSPGLGDTAMYLCATSPRTAYEQYFGPGTRLTVT.

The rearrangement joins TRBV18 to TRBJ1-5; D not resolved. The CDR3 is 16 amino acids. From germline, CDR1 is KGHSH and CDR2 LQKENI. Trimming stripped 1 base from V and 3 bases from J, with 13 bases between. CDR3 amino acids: CASSPQNGLDNQPQHF. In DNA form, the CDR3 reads TGTGCCAGCTCACCACAAAATGGATTAGACAATCAGCCCCAGCATTTT.

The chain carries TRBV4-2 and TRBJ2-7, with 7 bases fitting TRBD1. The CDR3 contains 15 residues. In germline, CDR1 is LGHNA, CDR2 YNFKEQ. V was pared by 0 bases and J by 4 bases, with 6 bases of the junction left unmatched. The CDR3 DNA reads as TGTGCCAGCAGCCAAGATATCGGGACAGTATACGAGCAGTACTTC. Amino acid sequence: CASSQDIGTVYEQYF.

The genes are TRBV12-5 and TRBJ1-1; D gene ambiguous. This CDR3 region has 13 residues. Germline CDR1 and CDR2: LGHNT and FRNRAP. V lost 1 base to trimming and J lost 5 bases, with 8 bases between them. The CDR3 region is CASGLGARTEAFF. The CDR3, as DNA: TGTGCTAGTGGTTTGGGGGCCAGGACTGAAGCTTTCTTT. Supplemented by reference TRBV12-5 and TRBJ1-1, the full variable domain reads DARVTQTPRHKVTEMGQEVTMRCQPILGHNTVFWYRQTMMQGLELLAYFRNRAPLDDSGMPKDRFSAEMPDATLATLKIQPSEPRDSAVYFCASGLGARTEAFFGQGTRLTVV.

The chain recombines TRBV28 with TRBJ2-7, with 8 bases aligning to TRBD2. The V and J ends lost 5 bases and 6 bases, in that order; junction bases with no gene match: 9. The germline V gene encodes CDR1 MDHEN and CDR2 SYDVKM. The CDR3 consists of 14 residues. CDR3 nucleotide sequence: TGTGCCAGCAGTCCCCGGGGGGGGGCTGGCGAGCAGTACTTC. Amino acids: CASSPRGGAGEQYF.

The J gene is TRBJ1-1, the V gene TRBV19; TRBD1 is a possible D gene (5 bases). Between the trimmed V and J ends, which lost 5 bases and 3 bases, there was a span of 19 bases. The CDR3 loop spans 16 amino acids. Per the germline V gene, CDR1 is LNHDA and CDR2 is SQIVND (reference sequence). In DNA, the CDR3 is TGTGCCAGTAGTTGGGGCCCCGGACCGTTGGACACTGAAGCTTTCTTT. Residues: CASSWGPGPLDTEAFF.

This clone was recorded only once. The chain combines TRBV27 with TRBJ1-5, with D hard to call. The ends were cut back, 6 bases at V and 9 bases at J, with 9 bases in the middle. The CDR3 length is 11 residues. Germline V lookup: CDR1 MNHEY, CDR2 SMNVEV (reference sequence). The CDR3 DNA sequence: TGTGCCAGCAGCCCTAATTTGCCCCAGCATTTT. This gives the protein CASSPNLPQHF.

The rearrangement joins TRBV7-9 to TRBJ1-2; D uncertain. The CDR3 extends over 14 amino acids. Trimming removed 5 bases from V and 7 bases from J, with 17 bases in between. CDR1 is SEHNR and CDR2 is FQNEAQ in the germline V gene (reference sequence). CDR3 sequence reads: CASSEERVHSGYTF. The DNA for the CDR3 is TGTGCCAGCAGCGAAGAGCGGGTACATAGTGGCTACACCTTC.

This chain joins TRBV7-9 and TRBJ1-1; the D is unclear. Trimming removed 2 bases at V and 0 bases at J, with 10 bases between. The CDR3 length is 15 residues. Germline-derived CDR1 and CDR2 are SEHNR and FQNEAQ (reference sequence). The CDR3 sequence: CASSLSESMNTEAFF. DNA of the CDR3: TGTGCCAGCAGCTTAAGTGAATCCATGAACACTGAAGCTTTCTTT.

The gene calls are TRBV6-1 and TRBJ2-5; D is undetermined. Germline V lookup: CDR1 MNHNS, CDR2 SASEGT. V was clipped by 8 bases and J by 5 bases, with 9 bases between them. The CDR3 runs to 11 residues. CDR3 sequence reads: CASQLQETQYF. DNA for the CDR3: TGTGCCAGCCAACTTCAGGAGACCCAGTACTTC.

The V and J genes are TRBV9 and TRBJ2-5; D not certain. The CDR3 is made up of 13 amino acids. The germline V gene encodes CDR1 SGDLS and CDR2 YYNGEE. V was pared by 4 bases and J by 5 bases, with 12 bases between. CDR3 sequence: CASSPNAQETQYF. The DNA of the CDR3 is TGTGCCAGCAGCCCGAACGCCCAGGAGACCCAGTACTTC.

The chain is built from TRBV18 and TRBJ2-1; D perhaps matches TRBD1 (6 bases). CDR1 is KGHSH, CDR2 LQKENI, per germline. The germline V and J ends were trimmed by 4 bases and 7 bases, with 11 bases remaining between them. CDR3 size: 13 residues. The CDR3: CASSLGDKNEQFF. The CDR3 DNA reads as TGTGCCAGCTCACTGGGGGACAAGAATGAGCAGTTCTTC.